These T cell receptor beta chains were read from a single sample in a study of T-cell reconstitution after alpha-beta-depleted transplantation in children. MiXCR was run by TCRdb on the PCR reads, yielding one entry per CDR3 protein. The data show about 480,000 distinct CDR3 sequences, approximately 13% seen once. Source: PBMCs from the stem cell graft donor, taken from the stem cell graft. These receptor sequences come from a human donor who donated a stem cell graft to a child with combined immunodeficiency. Each CDR3 is given with its conserved first and last residue. The D gene is left open where the match is weak. Clone size is shown for a subset of rows, as once, few, many or a class of expanded clone.

>TRBJ2-7|.|TRBV7-2|few
CASSLDIGSYEQYF
TGTGCCAGCAGCTTAGATATAGGATCCTACGAGCAGTACTTC
>TRBJ1-2|TRBD1|TRBV2|few
CASLGGQGSTDGYTF
TGTGCCAGCCTCGGAGGACAGGGAAGTACCGATGGCTACACCTTC
>TRBJ1-2|TRBD1|TRBV12-3/TRBV12-4|few
CASSPPPGGTANYGYTF
TGTGCCAGCAGTCCCCCCCCGGGGGGGACAGCTAACTATGGCTACACCTTC
>TRBJ2-7|.|TRBV28|.
CASDPVDRYYEQYF
TGTGCCAGCGACCCTGTAGACAGATACTACGAGCAGTACTTC
>TRBJ2-1|.|TRBV7-3|few
CASSTGVSRLFNEQFF
TGTGCCAGCTCCACGGGGGTCTCCCGCCTGTTCAATGAGCAGTTCTTC
>TRBJ2-3|.|TRBV6-5|few
CASSYGAGTTDTQYF
TGTGCCAGCAGTTACGGCGCCGGAACGACAGATACGCAGTATTTT
>TRBJ2-2|.|TRBV15|few
CASSPWGENTGELFF
TGTGCCAGCAGCCCTTGGGGGGAGAACACCGGGGAGCTGTTTTTT
>TRBJ2-1|.|TRBV4-3|.
CASSQDPIWGGAVYNEQFF
TGCGCCAGCAGCCAAGATCCTATTTGGGGGGGGGCTGTGTACAATGAGCAGTTCTTC
>TRBJ2-2|TRBD2|TRBV13|.
CASSHTPKLAGTGELFF
TGTGCCAGCAGCCACACCCCTAAGCTAGCGGGCACCGGGGAGCTGTTTTTT
>TRBJ2-1|TRBD1|TRBV27|.
CASRTGADNEQFF
TGTGCCAGCCGGACAGGGGCCGACAATGAGCAGTTCTTC
>TRBJ1-5|.|TRBV5-1|.
CASSYRGLGPQHF
TGCGCCAGCAGCTACCGGGGTCTTGGACCCCAGCATTTT
>TRBJ2-5|TRBD1|TRBV12-5|many
CASGPSTGLGETQYF
TGTGCTAGTGGCCCTTCGACAGGGTTAGGAGAGACCCAGTACTTC
>TRBJ2-3|TRBD1|TRBV7-9|.
CASSLQTGTDTQYF
TGTGCCAGCAGCCTCCAGACAGGGACAGATACGCAGTATTTT
>TRBJ2-2|.|TRBV4-1|many
CASSQEGELFF
TGCGCCAGCAGCCAAGAAGGGGAGCTGTTTTTT
>TRBJ2-1|.|TRBV12-3/TRBV12-4|many
CASSSHRDNEQFF
TGTGCCAGCAGTTCCCACAGGGATAATGAGCAGTTCTTC
>TRBJ2-7|TRBD1|TRBV18|few
CASSPEQGSSYEQYF
TGTGCCAGCTCACCAGAACAGGGGAGCTCCTACGAGCAGTACTTC
>TRBJ1-1|.|TRBV25-1|many
CASSDPWGGTEAFF
TGTGCCAGCAGTGATCCGTGGGGAGGCACTGAAGCTTTCTTT
>TRBJ2-7|TRBD1|TRBV18|few
CASSPLTGVPSYEQYF
TGTGCCAGCTCACCATTAACAGGGGTCCCCTCCTACGAGCAGTACTTC
>TRBJ2-5|TRBD2|TRBV20-1|.
CSARTSGGFRETQYF
TGCAGTGCCCGGACTAGCGGGGGATTTAGGGAGACCCAGTACTTC
>TRBJ2-5|TRBD1|TRBV7-7|.
CASSLGGQVQETQYF
TGTGCTAGCAGCTTAGGGGGACAGGTCCAAGAGACCCAGTACTTC
>TRBJ1-5|.|TRBV7-8|.
CASSLALWEQPQHF
TGTGCCAGCAGCTTAGCCCTCTGGGAACAGCCCCAGCATTTT
>TRBJ2-3|.|TRBV7-2|few
CASSLDYSGTQYF
TGTGCCAGCAGCTTAGACTACTCAGGTACGCAGTATTTT
>TRBJ2-3|TRBD1|TRBV7-9|few
CASSLATGLTDTQYF
TGTGCCAGCAGCTTAGCGACAGGGCTCACAGATACGCAGTATTTT
>TRBJ2-7|.|TRBV5-1|many
CASSFSGSAYYEQYF
TGCGCCAGCAGCTTTTCAGGAAGTGCGTACTACGAGCAGTACTTC
>TRBJ1-5|.|TRBV28|few
CASSSGERPQHF
TGTGCCAGCAGTAGCGGTGAAAGGCCCCAGCATTTT
>TRBJ2-3|.|TRBV5-5|.
CASIWDMSTDTQYF
TGTGCCAGCATATGGGACATGAGCACAGATACGCAGTATTTT
>TRBJ2-2|.|TRBV12-3/TRBV12-4|many
CASKLATGELFF
TGTGCCAGCAAACTAGCAACCGGGGAGCTGTTTTTT